The 13 T cell receptor beta chains given below trace back to one sample, sequenced in a study of T cells in Graves' hyperthyroidism and ophthalmopathy. Amplification of TCR beta CDR3 regions used RNA as the template. The TCR CDR3 first-round RT-PCR relied on the HTBI primer set. TCRdb reprocessed the multiplex PCR reads via MiXCR and lists one record per CDR3 protein. The sample records about 480,000 distinct CDR3 sequences, approximately 15% being singletons. The material sequenced was blood. These receptors were obtained from a woman under 30 with Graves' hyperthyroidism.

The J gene is TRBJ1-5, the V gene TRBV15, with no clear D. Germline V lookup: CDR1 LNHNV, CDR2 YYDKDF (reference sequence). Trimming stripped 0 bases from V and 7 bases from J, with 4 bases between. The CDR3 covers 12 residues. Written as DNA, the CDR3 is TGTGCCACCAGCAGAGATCACCAGCCCCAGCATTTT. Protein sequence: CATSRDHQPQHF.

This clonotype has a count of ten or more. This chain's CDR3 is CASSPTGFGGYTF. The CDR3 nucleotides are TGTGCCAGCAGCCCGACAGGGTTTGGTGGCTACACCTTC. The chain combines TRBV27 with TRBJ1-2; 7 nucleotides align to TRBD1. Germline V lookup: CDR1 MNHEY, CDR2 SMNVEV (reference sequence). Trimming at V came to 6 bases and at J to 7 bases, leaving 8 bases not matched to a gene. This CDR3 region has 13 residues.

This clonotype came up many times. The chain couples TRBV6-1 to TRBJ2-3; 9 bases are shared with TRBD2. J lost 5 bases, V lost 6 bases, and 9 bases had no gene match. CDR3 size: 15 residues. Looked up from germline, CDR1 is MNHNS and CDR2 is SASEGT. CDR3 nucleotides: TGTGCCAGCAGGGGTAGCGGGAGTAGGCGAGATACGCAGTATTTT. Encoded protein: CASRGSGSRRDTQYF.

This clonotype was observed at least ten times. This chain links TRBV12-3 or TRBV12-4 with TRBJ2-1, with 15 bases lining up with TRBD2. V was pared by 7 bases and J by 9 bases, with 10 bases of the junction left unmatched. The CDR3 is 16 residues long. The CDR3 loop reads CASTPGLAGGTAEQFF. The CDR3 DNA follows: TGTGCCAGCACCCCGGGACTAGCGGGAGGAACGGCTGAGCAGTTCTTC.

Many counts were recorded for this clonotype. V is TRBV10-3 and J is TRBJ2-3, with TRBD2 matching 10 bases. The CDR3 consists of 16 residues. Germline CDR1 ENHRY, CDR2 SYGVKD. The V and J ends lost 3 bases and 3 bases, in that order; junction bases with no gene match: 6. In DNA, the CDR3 is TGTGCCATCAGTGACCCGAGCGGGAGGGGGACAGATACGCAGTATTTT. Translation gives CAISDPSGRGTDTQYF.

The sample holds many counts of this clonotype. The rearrangement joins TRBV11-3 to TRBJ1-1, with D possibly matching TRBD1 (5 bases). The V and J ends lost 5 bases and 1 base respectively, with 11 bases between them. Germline-derived CDR1 and CDR2 are SGHNT and YENEEA. The CDR3 is 14 residues long. This CDR3 reads CASSANQGNTEAFF. DNA for the CDR3: TGTGCCAGCAGCGCTAATCAGGGGAACACTGAAGCTTTCTTT.

This clonotype was detected ten times or more. The chain uses TRBV7-8 and TRBJ1-2, with 10 bases lining up with TRBD1. CDR1 and CDR2 from the germline V gene are SGHVS and FQNEAQ. This CDR3 spans 15 amino acids. With 2 bases clipped from V and 9 bases from J, the junction kept 9 bases outside the gene matches. CDR3 DNA: TGTGCCAGCAGCTTACATCAGACAGGGGGCGGAAGCTACACCTTC. It is translated as CASSLHQTGGGSYTF.

This clonotype was counted many times. The chain has TRBV6-5 and TRBJ1-3; D not certain. CDR3 size: 15 residues. The germline CDR1 and CDR2 sequences are MNHEY and SVGAGI. V shed 0 bases and J shed 0 bases, with 6 bases lying between them. The DNA for the CDR3 is TGTGCCAGCAGTTACTCGATGCTCTCTGGAAACACCATATATTTT. It specifies CASSYSMLSGNTIYF.

This clonotype was seen at least ten times. This sequence joins TRBV9 and TRBJ2-5; D is tentatively TRBD1 or TRBD2 (5 bases each). V was trimmed by 2 bases and J by 5 bases, leaving 13 bases between them. This CDR3 contains 14 residues. Germline values: CDR1 SGDLS, CDR2 YYNGEE. CDR3 bases: TGTGCCAGCAGCGTGAGGGGTGCGGGCGAGACCCAGTACTTC. Its translation: CASSVRGAGETQYF.

This clonotype was observed at least ten times. The V gene is TRBV7-4, the J gene TRBJ2-1; TRBD1 matches 8 bases. This CDR3 is built from 15 residues. Germline V gives CDR1 SGHVT, CDR2 SQSDAQ. The V segment lost 4 bases and the J segment 8 bases; nucleotides outside the gene matches: 10. The CDR3 sequence: CASSSPGQASHEQFF. DNA for the CDR3: TGTGCCAGCAGCTCCCCGGGACAGGCGTCCCATGAGCAGTTCTTC.

This chain links TRBV30 with TRBJ2-7; TRBD1 matches 9 bases. Germline V gene data show CDR1 as GTSNPN and CDR2 as SVGIG (reference sequence). The CDR3 spans 13 residues. Trimming cost V 2 bases and J 4 bases; bases outside gene matches: 3. DNA for the CDR3: TGTGCCTGGAGTAAGGACAGGGGTTACGAGCAGTACGTC. Protein sequence: CAWSKDRGYEQYV.

This clonotype was counted only a few times. The rearrangement joins TRBV19 to TRBJ1-3; 7 nucleotides agree with TRBD1. V was pared by 7 bases and J by 0 bases, with 12 bases of the junction left unmatched. The CDR3 loop spans 17 amino acids. Per the germline V gene, CDR1 is LNHDA and CDR2 is SQIVND (reference sequence). In DNA form, the CDR3 reads TGTGCCAGTACAGGGGGGCAGCCCTCACTCTCTGGAAACACCATATATTTT. It yields the protein CASTGGQPSLSGNTIYF. The full variable domain, its missing parts supplied by reference TRBV19 and TRBJ1-3, is DGGITQSPKYLFRKEGQNVTLSCEQNLNHDAMYWYRQDPGQGLRLIYYSQIVNDFQKGDIAEGYSVSREKKESFPLTVTSAQKNPTAFYLCASTGGQPSLSGNTIYFGEGSWLTVV.

This clonotype was seen at least ten times. This chain uses TRBV3-1 with TRBJ2-2, with D uncertain. V was pared by 11 bases and J by 4 bases, with 8 bases between. There are 11 residues in the CDR3. CDR1 is LGHDT and CDR2 is YNNKEL in the germline V gene (reference sequence). The CDR3 DNA is TGTGCCTCCTCGGGCACCGGGGAGCTGTTTTTT. The encoded protein is CASSGTGELFF.